This T cell receptor (beta chain) was sequenced during a study of early T cells in non-severe SARS-CoV-2 infection (dated by TCRdb to the early 2020s). Describing the broader study: Bulk RNA from unsorted whole blood was used for TCR sequencing, so alpha and beta chains could not be paired.

The library was generated by 5' RACE. Sequenced using a NextSeq 500. To correct for sequencing error and PCR bias, the TCR library protocol tagged individual cDNA molecules with unique molecular identifiers. Sequencing covered both TCR alpha and beta chains, and within each sample the abundances of alpha and beta sequences were tightly co-correlated. The authors processed their data as follows. Decombinator V4 was used to annotate the V gene, J gene and CDR3 of the TCR sequences. TCRs were defined as expanded if a significant change between any two time points was detected under a Poisson model with p below 0.0001. TCR abundances were normalised to the total number of TCRs sequenced per sample and expressed as counts per million. TRAV1-2 paired with TRAJ12, TRAJ20 or TRAJ33 defined MAIT TCRs, while TRAV10 paired with TRAJ18 defined iNKT TCRs. VDJdb, accessed on 1 November 2021, was searched for TCRs annotated for CMV, EBV and SARS-CoV-2, and TCRs annotated for more than one antigen were excluded. TCRdb reran the public reads through fastp at Q25 and MiXCR, keeping productive beta chains. CDR3 protein sequences are deduplicated, and each keeps its most common genes and DNA. V and J calls and clone size were set by TCRdb, not the authors. The sample yields more than 50,000 distinct CDR3 sequences; roughly 13% were counted once. In total, the top ten clones hold more than 7.5% of the sample.

A case-control design nested within a healthcare worker cohort in London, UK, was used, with weekly nasopharyngeal swab PCR tests and blood sampling performed. Between 23 and 31 March 2020, the week of the UK lockdown, healthcare workers were enrolled and then followed up weekly for as long as 16 weeks. After removal of 3 bases from V and 3 bases from J, the junction retains 9 bases not matched to a gene. Including the terminal cysteine and phenylalanine, the CDR3 comprises 15 residues. The CDR3 DNA has 45 bases and is translated from base 1. From the germline V gene, CDR1 is SGDLS and CDR2 is YYNGEE. This clonotype was recorded a few times. It has no known antigen specificity. Base qualities are missing; no much larger clone stands one base away. Broad study findings and their caveats: VDJdb matching was skewed toward anti-spike CD8 responses and likely underestimated virus-specific expansions, missing private and CD4 specificities.

This TCR was sampled from an adult who was a healthcare worker with PCR-confirmed SARS-CoV-2 infection or an uninfected control (not recorded which). The rearrangement joined TRBV9 to TRBJ2-7; 7 central nucleotides agree with TRBD1. Sequences were obtained from whole blood. The DNA reads TGTGCCAGCAGCGCGGATGCCGGGACAGACTACGAGCAGTACTTC. Its amino acids are CASSADAGTDYEQYF.